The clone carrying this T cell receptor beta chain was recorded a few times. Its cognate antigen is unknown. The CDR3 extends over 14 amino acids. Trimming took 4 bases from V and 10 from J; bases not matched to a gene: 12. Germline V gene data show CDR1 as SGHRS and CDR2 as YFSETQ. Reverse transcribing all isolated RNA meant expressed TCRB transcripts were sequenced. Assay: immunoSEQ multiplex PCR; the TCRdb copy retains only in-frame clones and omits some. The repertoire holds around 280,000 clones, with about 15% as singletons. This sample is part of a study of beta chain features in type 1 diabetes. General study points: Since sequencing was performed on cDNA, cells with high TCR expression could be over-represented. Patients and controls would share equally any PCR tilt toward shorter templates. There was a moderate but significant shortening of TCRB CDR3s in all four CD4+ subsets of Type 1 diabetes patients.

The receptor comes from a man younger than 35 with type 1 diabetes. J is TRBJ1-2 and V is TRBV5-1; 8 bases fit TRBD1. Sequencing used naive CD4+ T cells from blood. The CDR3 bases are TGCGCCAGCAGCAAAACTGCCCAGGGGGCCGACTACACCTTC. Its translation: CASSKTAQGADYTF.